A selection of T cell receptor beta chains follows, all from one sample in a study of tumor-infiltrating lymphocytes in primary liver carcinoma. TCRdb reprocessed the multiplex PCR reads via MiXCR and lists one record per CDR3 protein. The sample lists about 33,000 distinct CDR3 sequences, less than 80% seen once, with approximately 40% in the top ten. Sequencing was done on a sample of liver tumor tissue from sampling region 5. These receptor sequences come from a man in his forties or fifties with primary liver carcinoma and hepatitis B virus infection. Both conserved end residues are part of each CDR3. The D gene is left open where the match is weak. Some rows mark clone size as missing; the rest say once, few, many or name a class of expanded clone.

V	J	size	D	CDR3	DNA
TRBV10-3	TRBJ1-1	NA	NA	CDISEGFVEAFF	TGTGACATCAGTGAGGGTTTTGTCGAAGCTTTCTTT
TRBV4-1	TRBJ2-2	NA	TRBD2	CASSQRPPGLAGTGELFF	TGCGCCAGTAGCCAGCGCCCCCCGGGACTAGCGGGAACCGGGGAGCTGTTTTTT
TRBV6-6	TRBJ2-7	medium-sized	NA	CASSYSSRRGSEQYF	TGTGCCAGCAGTTACTCGAGTCGCAGGGGTAGCGAGCAGTACTTC
TRBV4-3	TRBJ2-1	many	NA	CASSHTELVNEQFF	TGCGCCAGCAGCCACACAGAGTTGGTCAATGAGCAGTTCTTC
TRBV11-2	TRBJ2-3	NA	NA	CAGSRQPINPTDTQYF	TGTGCCGGCAGCCGACAACCCATCAACCCCACTGACACGCAGTATTTT
TRBV6-1	TRBJ2-1	NA	NA	CASSPWTPGNEQFF	TGTGCCAGCAGTCCCTGGACCCCAGGCAATGAGCAGTTCTTC
TRBV6-1	TRBJ1-4	NA	NA	CVSSADRHGKLFF	TGTGTCAGCAGCGCCGACAGGCACGGAAAACTGTTTTTT
TRBV6-2/TRBV6-3	TRBJ1-2	medium-sized	NA	CATYGGRGYTF	TGTGCCACCTATGGTGGGCGAGGCTACACCTTC
TRBV7-9	TRBJ2-7	few	TRBD2	CASSGGTRGNQRPYEQYF	TGTGCCAGCAGTGGCGGGACTAGAGGGAACCAGCGTCCCTACGAGCAGTACTTC
TRBV11-2	TRBJ2-7	NA	NA	CGSSLESGISGEQYF	TGTGGCAGCAGCTTAGAGTCTGGGATCTCTGGCGAGCAGTATTTC
TRBV4-2	TRBJ2-7	NA	TRBD2	CGSSGIPGLAGGPHEQYF	TGTGGCAGCAGTGGAATACCGGGACTAGCGGGAGGACCACACGAGCAGTACTTC
TRBV4-3	TRBJ2-7	NA	TRBD2	CASGRERAGAYAQYF	TGCGCCAGCGGCCGCGAAAGAGCGGGAGCATACGCGCAGTACTTC
TRBV11-2	TRBJ2-1	NA	NA	CASSPRTTLNEQFF	TGTGCCAGCAGCCCCAGGACTACCCTCAATGAGCAGTTCTTC
TRBV6-5	TRBJ2-6	medium-sized	NA	CASSYAAGSGANVLTF	TGTGCCAGCAGTTACGCCGCAGGGTCTGGGGCCAACGTCCTGACTTTC
TRBV10-2	TRBJ1-2	NA	NA	CASTATAYGYTF	TGCGCCAGCACCGCGACAGCCTACGGCTACACCTTC
TRBV20-1	TRBJ2-7	NA	NA	CSARDRQGTTYEQYF	TGCAGTGCTAGAGATAGGCAGGGGACGACCTACGAGCAGTACTTC
TRBV29-1	TRBJ2-7	few	NA	CSATGGAYYEQYF	TGCAGCGCTACAGGGGGGGCCTACTACGAACAGTACTTC
TRBV4-1	TRBJ2-3	NA	NA	CASSRDRQGWVAADTRYF	TGCGCCAGCAGCCGGGATCGGCAGGGCTGGGTTGCCGCAGATACGCGGTATTTT
TRBV6-2/TRBV6-3	TRBJ1-5	NA	NA	CASSSRVGVNQPWHF	TGTGCCAGCAGTTCCAGGGTAGGGGTCAATCAGCCCTGGCATTTT
TRBV10-3	TRBJ2-1	NA	TRBD2	CAISESPLLAGGSHDQFF	TGTGCCATCAGTGAGTCCCCCCTCCTGGCGGGAGGCTCGCATGATCAGTTCTTC
TRBV12-5	TRBJ2-7	medium-sized	TRBD2	CASRHRLAGAVSYEQYF	TGTGCTAGTCGGCATAGACTAGCGGGAGCGGTTAGCTACGAGCAGTACTTC
TRBV29-1	TRBJ2-2	NA	NA	CSVIMGTGRSSTGESFF	TGCAGCGTCATAATGGGCACGGGACGGTCGAGCACCGGGGAGTCGTTTTTT
TRBV12-3/TRBV12-4	TRBJ2-2	NA	NA	CASVRLVAGGLFF	TGTGCCAGCGTCCGACTAGTGGCCGGTGGGCTGTTTTTT
TRBV9	TRBJ1-2	once	NA	CASSVEVNNGYTF	TGTGCCAGCAGCGTGGAGGTGAATAATGGCTACACTTTC
TRBV24-1	TRBJ2-1	few	NA	CGTSDSAGTSYDEQFF	TGTGGCACCAGTGATTCCGCGGGGACAAGTTACGATGAGCAGTTCTTC
TRBV11-2	TRBJ2-2	NA	NA	CASSSALGGANTGELLF	TGTGCCAGCAGTTCAGCATTAGGAGGTGCGAACACCGGGGAGCTGCTTTTT
TRBV5-1	TRBJ1-3	NA	NA	CASSQHRNSGNTIYF	TGCGCCAGCAGCCAACACAGGAATAGTGGAAACACCATATATTTT
TRBV5-6	TRBJ2-1	NA	NA	CASSFWGGAPGLYGHEQFF	TGTGCCAGCAGCTTTTGGGGGGGGGCCCCGGGACTATATGGGCATGAACAGTTCTTC
TRBV11-2	TRBJ2-6	NA	NA	CASSFFLWHTWANVPTF	TGTGCCAGTAGCTTTTTTCTGTGGCACACTTGGGCCAACGTCCCGACTTTC
TRBV7-9	TRBJ2-4	many	NA	CASSLGGDIQYF	TGTGCCAGCAGCTTAGGAGGGGACATTCAGTACTTC
TRBV11-2	TRBJ2-2	NA	NA	CASNFAGSDTRELFF	TGTGCCAGCAACTTTGCGGGATCGGACACCAGGGAGCTGTTTTTT
TRBV11-2	TRBJ2-7	once	NA	CVSSSSWLAEYEQYF	TGTGTCAGCAGCTCGTCGTGGCTGGCAGAGTACGAGCAGTACTTC
TRBV6-1	TRBJ2-1	NA	NA	CASSELCSGSDEQFF	TGTGCCAGCAGTGAACTCTGTAGCGGCAGTGATGAGCAGTTCTTC
TRBV11-2	TRBJ2-1	NA	TRBD2	CARRLELLAGMNEHFF	TGTGCCCGCAGATTAGAGCTCCTAGCGGGAATGAATGAGCACTTCTTC
TRBV12-3/TRBV12-4	TRBJ1-1	NA	TRBD1	CASSFGTGGWYTEAFF	TGTGCCAGCAGTTTTGGAACAGGGGGCTGGTACACTGAAGCTTTCTTT
TRBV11-1	TRBJ2-1	NA	NA	CASSLVPSHEQFF	TGTGCCAGCAGCTTAGTACCCTCCCATGAGCAGTTCTTC
TRBV6-5	TRBJ2-4	few	NA	CASSYSMGVKNIHYF	TGTGCCAGCAGTTACTCGATGGGAGTCAAAAACATTCATTACTTC
TRBV11-1	TRBJ2-2	NA	TRBD1	CVSSYTGVTGELFF	TGTGTCAGCAGCTATACAGGGGTTACCGGGGAGCTGTTTTTC
TRBV5-6	TRBJ2-3	many	NA	CASSLGSVSTDTQYF	TGTGCCAGCAGCTTGGGGTCTGTGAGCACAGATACGCAGTATTTT
TRBV4-1	TRBJ2-5	NA	TRBD1	CASSQDSGGHETQYF	TGCGCCAGCAGCCAAGATTCAGGGGGCCACGAGACCCAGTACTTC